A single sample gave rise to the 10 T cell receptor beta chains below, sequenced in a study of blood T cells in healthy people across ages. With a J-beta primer mix and a sample-barcoded 5' primer, a second PCR ran roughly 6 to 12 cycles. TCRdb recomputed calls from the 5' RACE reads with MiXCR, one row per CDR3 protein. The repertoire holds 550,000 to 750,000 distinct CDR3 sequences, with over 20% as singletons. The sequenced sample was blood. The receptors were gathered from a man between 65 and 85 years old in good health.

The chain joins TRBV24-1 to TRBJ2-7, with D unresolved. Germline V gene sequence: CDR1 KGHDR, CDR2 SFDVKD. V dropped 1 base and J dropped 4 bases, with 7 bases sitting between them. The CDR3 contains 13 residues. The CDR3 DNA reads TGTGCCACCAGTGATTTCGCCGGATACGAGCAGTACTTC. The encoded protein is CATSDFAGYEQYF.

This clonotype showed up just a few times. V is TRBV5-1 and J is TRBJ2-7; 8 nucleotides match TRBD2. This CDR3 spans 16 amino acids. J gave up 0 bases and V 0 bases, and 5 bases lay outside the gene matches. The germline gives CDR1 SGHRS, CDR2 YFSETQ. In DNA, the CDR3 is TGCGCCAGCAGCTTGGACCCACTAGCGGCCTCCTACGAGCAGTACTTC. Translating it yields CASSLDPLAASYEQYF.

Concerning this clonotype: Mismatch with germline at one junction end may stem from a read error. The rearrangement joins TRBV29-1 to TRBJ1-3; a possible D gene is TRBD1 (6 bases). CDR1 SQVTM and CDR2 ANQGSEA come from the germline V gene. CDR3 size: 14 residues. The CDR3 nucleotides are TGCAGCGTTGTCAACAGGGAAGCTGGAAACACCATATGTTTT. This gives the protein CSVVNREAGNTICF.

Regarding this clonotype: A junction end diverges from the germline sequence, so it may reflect a read error. The chain employs TRBV4-1 and TRBJ1-5, with D possibly TRBD1 on 5 matching bases. The V gene's germline CDR1 is MGHRA and CDR2 YSYEKL. The CDR3 length is 16 residues. The CDR3 reads CASSQGVQGGNRPQHF. CDR3 DNA: TGCGCCAGCAGCCAAGGAGTTCAGGGAGGCAATCGGCCCCAGCATTTT.

This chain links TRBV14 with TRBJ2-5; possibly TRBD1 for D (6 bases). The CDR3 has 15 amino acids. Germline CDR1 is SGHDN and CDR2 is FVKESK. V lost 0 bases and J 1 base, leaving 9 bases between the germline ends. In nucleotides, the CDR3 is TGTGCCAGCAGCCAAGAGGAGGACAGCCAAGAGACCCAGTACTTC. Protein product: CASSQEEDSQETQYF.

This clonotype was seen many times. This sequence joins TRBV12-3 or TRBV12-4 and TRBJ2-5; possible D gene TRBD1, 5 bases. The V gene lost 4 bases and the J gene lost 7 bases, with 7 bases spanning the gap. This CDR3 contains 11 residues. The CDR3 DNA reads as TGTGCCAGCAGTTCCAGGGTGACCCAGTACTTC. This translates into CASSSRVTQYF.

This clonotype has a handful of counts. V and J are TRBV12-3 or TRBV12-4 and TRBJ2-3; 8 bases align to TRBD2. Trimming took 5 bases from V and 2 from J; bases not matched to a gene: 6. The CDR3 contains 15 residues. This CDR3 reads CASSPASGFTDTQYF. CDR3 in DNA: TGTGCCAGCAGTCCGGCTAGCGGGTTCACAGATACGCAGTATTTT.

The chain is built from TRBV20-1 and TRBJ2-5; tentatively, D is TRBD1 (6 bases). The CDR3 length is 11 residues. Trimming removed 7 bases at V and 11 bases at J, with 17 bases between. Germline loops: CDR1 DFQATT, CDR2 SNEGSKA (reference sequence). CDR3: CSVQDSTQQYF. The CDR3 DNA reads as TGCAGTGTTCAGGACAGCACTCAGCAGTACTTC.

This clonotype was detected a few times. J is TRBJ2-7 and V is TRBV6-1; D is possibly TRBD2 (5 bases). Deletions cut 3 bases from V and 3 bases from J, with 15 bases between. CDR3 length: 15 amino acids. Germline V lookup: CDR1 MNHNS, CDR2 SASEGT. CDR3 amino acids: CASSEQAVLFYEQYF. CDR3 nucleotides: TGTGCCAGCAGTGAGCAAGCGGTTCTCTTCTACGAGCAGTACTTC.

J is TRBJ1-2 and V is TRBV3-1; D unclear. Per the germline V gene, CDR1 is LGHDT and CDR2 is YNNKEL (reference sequence). There are 12 residues in the CDR3. Trimming pared 6 bases from V and 8 bases from J, leaving 13 bases between. DNA for the CDR3: TGTGCCAGCAGTGACCCAGTCGGGGGCTACACCTTC. This gives the protein CASSDPVGGYTF.